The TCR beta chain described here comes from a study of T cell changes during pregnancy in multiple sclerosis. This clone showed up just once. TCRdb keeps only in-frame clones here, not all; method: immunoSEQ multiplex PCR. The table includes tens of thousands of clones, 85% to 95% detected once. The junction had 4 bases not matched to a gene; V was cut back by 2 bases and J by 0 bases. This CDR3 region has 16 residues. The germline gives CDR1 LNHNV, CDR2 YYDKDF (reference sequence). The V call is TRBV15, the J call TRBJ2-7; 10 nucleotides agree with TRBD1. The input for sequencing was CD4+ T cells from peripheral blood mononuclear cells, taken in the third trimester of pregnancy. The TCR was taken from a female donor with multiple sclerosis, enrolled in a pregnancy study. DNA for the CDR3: TGTGCCACCAGCAGATCCGGGACAGGGGTCTCCTACGAGCAGTACTTC. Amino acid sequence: CATSRSGTGVSYEQYF.